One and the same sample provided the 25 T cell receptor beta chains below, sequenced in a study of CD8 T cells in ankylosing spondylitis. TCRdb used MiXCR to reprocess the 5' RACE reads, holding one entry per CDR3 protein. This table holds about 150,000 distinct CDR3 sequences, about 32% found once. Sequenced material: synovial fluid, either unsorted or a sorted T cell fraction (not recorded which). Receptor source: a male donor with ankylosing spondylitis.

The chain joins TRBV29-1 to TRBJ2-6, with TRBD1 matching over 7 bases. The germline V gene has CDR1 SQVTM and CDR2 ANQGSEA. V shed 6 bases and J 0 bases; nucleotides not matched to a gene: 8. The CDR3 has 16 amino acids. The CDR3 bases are TGCAGCGTAGTAAGACAGGGCAACTCTGGGGCCAACGTCCTGACTTTC. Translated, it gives CSVVRQGNSGANVLTF.

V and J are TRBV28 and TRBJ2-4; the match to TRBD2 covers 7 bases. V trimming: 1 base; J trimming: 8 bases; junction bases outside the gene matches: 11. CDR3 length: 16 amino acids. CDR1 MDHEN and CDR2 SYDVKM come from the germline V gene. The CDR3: CASSLFSGGSIYIQYF. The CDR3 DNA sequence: TGTGCCAGCAGTTTATTTAGTGGCGGGAGTATATACATTCAGTACTTC.

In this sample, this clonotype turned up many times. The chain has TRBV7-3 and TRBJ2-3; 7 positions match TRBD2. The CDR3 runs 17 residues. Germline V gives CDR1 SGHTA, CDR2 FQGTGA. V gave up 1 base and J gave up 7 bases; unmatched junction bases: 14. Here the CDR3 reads CASSLSPPGGGEYTQYF. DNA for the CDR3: TGTGCCAGCAGCTTAAGCCCCCCCGGGGGAGGGGAATATACGCAGTATTTT.

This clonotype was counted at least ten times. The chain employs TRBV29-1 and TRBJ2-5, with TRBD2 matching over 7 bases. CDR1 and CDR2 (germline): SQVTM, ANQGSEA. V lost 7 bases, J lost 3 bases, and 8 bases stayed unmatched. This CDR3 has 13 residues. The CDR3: CSGAGTTKETQYF. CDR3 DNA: TGCAGCGGAGCCGGGACTACGAAAGAGACCCAGTACTTC.

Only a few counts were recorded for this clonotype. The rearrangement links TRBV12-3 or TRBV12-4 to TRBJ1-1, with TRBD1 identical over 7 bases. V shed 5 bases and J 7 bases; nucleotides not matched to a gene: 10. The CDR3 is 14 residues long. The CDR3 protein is CASSIHRGTVEAFF. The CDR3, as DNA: TGTGCCAGCAGTATCCACAGGGGAACGGTTGAAGCTTTCTTT.

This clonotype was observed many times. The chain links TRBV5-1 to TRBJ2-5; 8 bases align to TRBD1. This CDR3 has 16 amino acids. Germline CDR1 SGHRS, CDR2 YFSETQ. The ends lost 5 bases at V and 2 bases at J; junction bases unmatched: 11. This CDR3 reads CASRHGQGAPQETQYF. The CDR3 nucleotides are TGCGCCAGCAGGCACGGACAGGGTGCGCCGCAAGAGACCCAGTACTTC.

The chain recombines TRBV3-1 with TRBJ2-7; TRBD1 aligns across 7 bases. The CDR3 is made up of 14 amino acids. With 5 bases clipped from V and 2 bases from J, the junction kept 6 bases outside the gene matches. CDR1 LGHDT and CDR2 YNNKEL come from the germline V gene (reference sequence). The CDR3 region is CASSYNDRAYEQYF. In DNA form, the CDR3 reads TGTGCCAGCAGCTATAACGACAGGGCCTACGAGCAGTACTTC.

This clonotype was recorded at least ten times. CDR3 in amino acids: CASSLDSGNQPQHF. The CDR3 nucleotides read TGTGCCAGCTCCTTGGACAGTGGGAATCAGCCCCAGCATTTT. This sequence joins TRBV18 and TRBJ1-5; tentatively, D is TRBD1 (6 bases). Germline V CDR1 and CDR2: KGHSH, LQKENI. The CDR3 sequence is 14 residues long. V was clipped by 6 bases and J by 4 bases, with 13 bases between them.

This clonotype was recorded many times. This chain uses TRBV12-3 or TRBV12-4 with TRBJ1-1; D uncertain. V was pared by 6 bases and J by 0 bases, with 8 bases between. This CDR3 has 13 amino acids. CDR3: CASSKKLNTEAFF. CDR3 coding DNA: TGTGCCAGCAGCAAGAAGTTGAACACTGAAGCTTTCTTT.

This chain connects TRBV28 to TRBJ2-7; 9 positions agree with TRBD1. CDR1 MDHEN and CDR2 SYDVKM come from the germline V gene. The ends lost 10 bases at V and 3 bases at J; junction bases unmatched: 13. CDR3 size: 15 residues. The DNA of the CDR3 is TGTGCCACCCTACGCGGGACAGGGAGATACTACGAGCAGTACTTC. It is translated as CATLRGTGRYYEQYF.

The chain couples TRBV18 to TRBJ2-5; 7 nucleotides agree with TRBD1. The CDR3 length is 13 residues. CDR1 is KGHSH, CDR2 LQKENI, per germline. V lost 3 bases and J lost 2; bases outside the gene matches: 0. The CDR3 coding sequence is TGTGCCAGCTCACCGGGACAGCAAGAGACCCAGTACTTC. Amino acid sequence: CASSPGQQETQYF.

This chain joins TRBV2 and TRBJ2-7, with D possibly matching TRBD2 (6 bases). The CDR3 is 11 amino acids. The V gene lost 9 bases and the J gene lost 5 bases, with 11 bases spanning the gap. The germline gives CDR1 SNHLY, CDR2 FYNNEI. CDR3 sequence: CASTLADEQYF. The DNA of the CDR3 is TGTGCCAGTACACTAGCTGACGAGCAGTACTTC.

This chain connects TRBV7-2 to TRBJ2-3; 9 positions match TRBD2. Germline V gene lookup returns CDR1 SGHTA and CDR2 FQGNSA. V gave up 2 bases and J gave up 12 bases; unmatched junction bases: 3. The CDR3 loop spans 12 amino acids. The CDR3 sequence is CASSLWRGGQYF. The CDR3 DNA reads TGTGCCAGCAGCTTATGGCGGGGGGGCCAGTATTTT.

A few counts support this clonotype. CDR3 nucleotides: TGTGCCAGCAGCTTAGGGGGAGGCAGGGGAGGAACTGAAGCTTTCTTT. Translation: CASSLGGGRGGTEAFF. J is TRBJ1-1 and V is TRBV7-9, with TRBD1 as a possible D gene (6 bases). V lost 1 base, J lost 5 bases, and 17 bases lay in between. The CDR3 is 16 amino acids. The germline CDR1 and CDR2 sequences are SEHNR and FQNEAQ (reference sequence).

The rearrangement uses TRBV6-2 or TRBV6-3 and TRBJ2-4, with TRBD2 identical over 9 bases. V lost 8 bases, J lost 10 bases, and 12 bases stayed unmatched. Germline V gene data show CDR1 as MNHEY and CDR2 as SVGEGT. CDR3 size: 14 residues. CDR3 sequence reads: CASSPGLAIGIQYF. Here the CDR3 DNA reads TGTGCCAGCTCTCCGGGACTAGCTATTGGAATTCAGTACTTC.

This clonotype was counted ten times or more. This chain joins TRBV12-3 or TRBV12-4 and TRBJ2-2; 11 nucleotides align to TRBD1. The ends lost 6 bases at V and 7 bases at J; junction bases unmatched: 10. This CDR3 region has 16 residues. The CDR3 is CASRVGTGGRVGELFF. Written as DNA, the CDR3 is TGTGCCAGCAGGGTGGGGACAGGGGGTAGGGTCGGGGAGCTGTTTTTT.

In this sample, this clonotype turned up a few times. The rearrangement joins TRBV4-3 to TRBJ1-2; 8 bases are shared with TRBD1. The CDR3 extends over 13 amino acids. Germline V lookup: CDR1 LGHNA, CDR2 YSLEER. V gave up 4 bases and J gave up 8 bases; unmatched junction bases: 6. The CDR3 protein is CASSPDRGDGYTF. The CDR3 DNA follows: TGCGCCAGCAGCCCAGACAGGGGCGACGGCTACACCTTC.

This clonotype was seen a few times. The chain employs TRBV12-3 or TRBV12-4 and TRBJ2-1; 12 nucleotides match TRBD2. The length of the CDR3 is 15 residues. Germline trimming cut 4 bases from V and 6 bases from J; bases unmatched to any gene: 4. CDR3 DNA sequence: TGTGCCAGCAGTTCTAGCGGGAGGGCCGTCAATGAGCAGTTCTTC. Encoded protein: CASSSSGRAVNEQFF.

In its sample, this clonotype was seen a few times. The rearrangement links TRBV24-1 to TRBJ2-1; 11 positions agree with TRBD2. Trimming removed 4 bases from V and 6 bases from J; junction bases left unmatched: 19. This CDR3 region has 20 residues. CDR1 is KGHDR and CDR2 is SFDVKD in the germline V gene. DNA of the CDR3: TGTGCCACCAGTGAATTGGATGCTAGCGGGGGGTCCAATGCGGGCAATGAGCAGTTCTTC. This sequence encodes CATSELDASGGSNAGNEQFF.

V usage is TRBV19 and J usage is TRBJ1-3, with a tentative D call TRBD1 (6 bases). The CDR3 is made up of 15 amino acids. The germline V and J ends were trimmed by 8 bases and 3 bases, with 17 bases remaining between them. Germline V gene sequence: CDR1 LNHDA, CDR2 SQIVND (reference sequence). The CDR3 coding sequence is TGTGCCAGTGGTTCCGGGACACTACTTGGAAACACCATATATTTT. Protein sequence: CASGSGTLLGNTIYF.

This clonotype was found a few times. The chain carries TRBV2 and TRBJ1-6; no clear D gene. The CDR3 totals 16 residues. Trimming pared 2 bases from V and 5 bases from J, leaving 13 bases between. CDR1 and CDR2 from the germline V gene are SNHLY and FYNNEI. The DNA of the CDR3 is TGTGCCAGCAGTGAAAAGTCACAGATAAATAATTCACCCCTCCACTTT. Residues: CASSEKSQINNSPLHF.

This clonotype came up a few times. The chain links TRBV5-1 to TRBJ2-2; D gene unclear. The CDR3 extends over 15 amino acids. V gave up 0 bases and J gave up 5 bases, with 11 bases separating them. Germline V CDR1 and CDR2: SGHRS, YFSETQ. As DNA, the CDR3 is TGCGCCAGCAGCTTGGGAAACCTGGAGACCGGGGAGCTGTTTTTT. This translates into CASSLGNLETGELFF.

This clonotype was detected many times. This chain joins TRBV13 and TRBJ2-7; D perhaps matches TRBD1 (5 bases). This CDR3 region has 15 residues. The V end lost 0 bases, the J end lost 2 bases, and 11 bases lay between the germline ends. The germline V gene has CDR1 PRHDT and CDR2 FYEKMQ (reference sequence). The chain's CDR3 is CASSLGGAKPYEQYF. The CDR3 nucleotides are TGTGCCAGCAGCTTAGGAGGGGCGAAACCCTACGAGCAGTACTTC.

The CDR3 loop reads CASSFRGRTGELFF. In nucleotides, the CDR3 is TGTGCCAGCAGTTTTCGCGGGAGGACCGGGGAGCTGTTTTTT. The chain combines TRBV6-2 or TRBV6-3 with TRBJ2-2, with TRBD2 matching 8 bases. The CDR3 extends over 14 amino acids. The ends lost 4 bases at V and 5 bases at J; junction bases unmatched: 3. CDR1 and CDR2 from the germline V gene are MNHEY and SVGEGT.

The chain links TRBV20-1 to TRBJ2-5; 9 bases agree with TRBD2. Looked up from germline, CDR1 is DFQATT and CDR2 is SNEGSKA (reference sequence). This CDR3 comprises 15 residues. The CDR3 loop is CCGGALKGYQETQYF. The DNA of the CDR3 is TGCTGCGGGGGGGCCCTCAAGGGGTACCAAGAGACCCAGTACTTC.